The 10 T cell receptor beta chains below come from one sample, sequenced in a study of resident and recirculating memory T cells in vitiligo. Repertoires were generated with immunoSEQ multiplex PCR, while TCRdb's copy carries only in-frame clones and drops some. In the table there are around 76,000 clones, approximately 93% of which are singletons. Specimen: blood. The receptors were gathered from a male donor with vitiligo.

CDR3 DNA sequence: TGTGCCAGCAGGTCTGACGGGACCTACGAGCAGTACTTC. Its protein product is CASRSDGTYEQYF. This chain joins TRBV28 and TRBJ2-7; D perhaps matches TRBD2 (5 bases). The V end was cut by 6 bases, the J end by 2 bases, with 11 bases between. The CDR3 has 13 amino acids. Looked up from germline, CDR1 is MDHEN and CDR2 is SYDVKM.

The V and J genes are TRBV4-3 and TRBJ1-3; D not certain. CDR1 and CDR2 from the germline V gene are LGHNA and YSLEER. The CDR3 runs to 16 residues. The V and J ends lost 3 bases and 0 bases respectively, with 12 bases between them. CDR3 bases: TGCGCCAGCAGCCAGAACCGGTACTTCTCTGGAAACACCATATATTTT. Protein sequence: CASSQNRYFSGNTIYF.

The chain combines TRBV28 with TRBJ1-1, with 10 bases that match TRBD1. Germline V lookup: CDR1 MDHEN, CDR2 SYDVKM. V lost 8 bases and J lost 4; bases outside the gene matches: 7. The CDR3 totals 14 residues. For the CDR3, the DNA is TGTGCCAGCGGAGGGACAGGGGATCTCACTGAAGCTTTCTTT. As protein: CASGGTGDLTEAFF.

The CDR3 here is CATSRTKTGGVRGTEAFF. The CDR3 DNA is TGTGCCACCAGCAGAACCAAGACAGGGGGCGTTCGTGGCACTGAAGCTTTCTTT. The gene calls are TRBV15 and TRBJ1-1, with 10 bases that match TRBD1. Germline V lookup: CDR1 LNHNV, CDR2 YYDKDF (reference sequence). The CDR3 has 18 residues. J gave up 4 bases and V 2 bases, and 13 bases lay outside the gene matches.

This chain links TRBV13 with TRBJ1-3; D not certain. The germline V gene has CDR1 PRHDT and CDR2 FYEKMQ (reference sequence). This CDR3 contains 16 residues. V lost 0 bases and J 0 bases, leaving 9 bases between the germline ends. CDR3 DNA: TGTGCCAGCAGCTTAGGTATTGGGAGCTCTGGAAACACCATATATTTT. Amino acid sequence: CASSLGIGSSGNTIYF.

This clone is a singleton in its sample. The chain recombines TRBV9 with TRBJ2-1; TRBD2 matches at 8 bases. This CDR3 contains 18 residues. V lost 3 bases, J lost 0 bases, and 11 bases stayed unmatched. Germline CDR1 and CDR2: SGDLS and YYNGEE. This CDR3 is CASSETSEGQGSYNEQFF. In DNA, the CDR3 is TGTGCCAGCAGCGAGACTAGCGAAGGACAAGGCTCCTACAATGAGCAGTTCTTC.

V and J are TRBV7-3 and TRBJ2-1; D might be TRBD1 (5 bases). V was cut by 3 bases and J by 7 bases, with 16 bases left in between. CDR3 length: 15 residues. Germline loops: CDR1 SGHTA, CDR2 FQGTGA. The CDR3 sequence is CASSFGPGYVNEQFF. The CDR3 DNA reads as TGTGCCAGCAGCTTTGGGCCAGGGTATGTGAATGAGCAGTTCTTC. Using reference TRBV7-3 and TRBJ2-1 for the parts outside the CDR3, the full variable domain is GAGVSQTPSNKVTEKGKYVELRCDPISGHTALYWYRQSLGQGPEFLIYFQGTGAADDSGLPNDRFFAVRPEGSVSTLKIQRTERGDSAVYLCASSFGPGYVNEQFFGPGTRLTVL.

The rearrangement uses TRBV2 and TRBJ1-5, with no clear D. Trimming took off 2 bases at V and 7 bases at J, with 12 bases between the two ends. The CDR3 loop spans 14 amino acids. The germline V gene has CDR1 SNHLY and CDR2 FYNNEI. The CDR3 sequence is CASSEPGLQQPQHF. In nucleotides, the CDR3 is TGTGCCAGCAGTGAACCGGGGTTGCAACAGCCCCAGCATTTT.

The CDR3 DNA sequence: TGTGCCAGCAGCTTGGGGACAGGGGGTGGCTATGGCTACACCTTC. Translated: CASSLGTGGGYGYTF. The chain combines TRBV5-6 with TRBJ1-2; 10 positions agree with TRBD1. Germline lookup yields CDR1 SGHDT and CDR2 YYEEEE. Trimming removed 0 bases from V and 4 bases from J; junction bases left unmatched: 3. This CDR3 has 15 amino acids.

The V call is TRBV28, the J call TRBJ2-2; D remains ambiguous. V was trimmed by 6 bases and J by 4 bases, leaving 18 bases between them. CDR1 is MDHEN, CDR2 SYDVKM, per germline. The CDR3 is 16 amino acids. The CDR3 sequence is CASRLVTRVGTGELFF. The CDR3 region has the DNA TGTGCCAGCAGACTCGTTACCCGGGTGGGCACCGGGGAGCTGTTTTTT.